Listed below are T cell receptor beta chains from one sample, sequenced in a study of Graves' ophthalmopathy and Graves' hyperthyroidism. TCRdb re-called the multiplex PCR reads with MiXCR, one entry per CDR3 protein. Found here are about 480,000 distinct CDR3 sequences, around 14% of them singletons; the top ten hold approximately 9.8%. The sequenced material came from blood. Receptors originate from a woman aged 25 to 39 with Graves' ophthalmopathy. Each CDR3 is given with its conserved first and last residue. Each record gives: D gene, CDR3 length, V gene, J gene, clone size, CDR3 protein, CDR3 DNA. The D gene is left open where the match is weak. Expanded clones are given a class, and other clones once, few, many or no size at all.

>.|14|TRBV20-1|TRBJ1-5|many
CSARDFLSNQPQHF
TGCAGTGCTAGGGACTTCCTTAGCAATCAGCCCCAGCATTTT
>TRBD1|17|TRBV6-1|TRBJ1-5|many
CASSESLAGGRNQPQHF
TGTGCCAGCAGTGAAAGTTTGGCAGGGGGCCGCAATCAGCCCCAGCATTTT
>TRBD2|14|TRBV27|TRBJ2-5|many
CASSTGLAEETQYF
TGTGCCAGCAGTACGGGACTAGCGGAAGAGACCCAGTACTTC
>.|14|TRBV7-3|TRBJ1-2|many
CASSTPGRENGYTF
TGTGCCAGCAGCACCCCCGGACGGGAGAATGGCTACACCTTC
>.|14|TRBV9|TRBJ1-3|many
CASSVLNTGNTIYF
TGTGCCAGCAGCGTACTCAATACTGGAAACACCATATATTTT
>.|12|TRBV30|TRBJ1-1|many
CAWSVRGIEAFF
TGTGCCTGGAGTGTACGGGGAATTGAAGCTTTCTTT
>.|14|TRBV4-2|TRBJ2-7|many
CASSQDVGGYEQYF
TGTGCCAGCAGCCAAGACGTAGGGGGTTACGAGCAGTACTTC
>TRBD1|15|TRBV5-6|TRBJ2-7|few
CASSLAGTGVYEQYF
TGTGCCAGCAGCTTGGCCGGGACAGGGGTATACGAGCAGTACTTC
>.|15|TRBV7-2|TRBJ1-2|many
CASSQGVDRTYGYTF
TGTGCCAGCAGCCAAGGCGTAGACAGAACCTATGGCTACACCTTC
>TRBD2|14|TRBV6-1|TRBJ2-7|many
CASRRLAGNYEQYF
TGTGCCAGCAGACGACTAGCGGGAAACTACGAGCAGTACTTC
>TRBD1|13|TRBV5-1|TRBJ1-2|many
CASSGTGDYGYTF
TGCGCCAGCTCCGGAACAGGGGACTATGGCTACACCTTC
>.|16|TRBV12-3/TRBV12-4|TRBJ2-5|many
CASSSARGHRGETQYF
TGTGCCAGCAGTTCCGCCCGGGGTCATAGGGGAGAGACCCAGTACTTC
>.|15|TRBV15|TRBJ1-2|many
CATSRDRESNYGYTF
TGTGCCACCAGCAGAGATCGAGAATCTAACTATGGCTACACCTTC
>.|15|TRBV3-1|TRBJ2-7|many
CASSPHGAVRSEQYF
TGTGCCAGCAGCCCTCACGGGGCAGTCAGGAGTGAGCAGTACTTC
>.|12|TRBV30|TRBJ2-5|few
CAWSATHVTQYF
TGTGCCTGGAGTGCCACCCATGTGACCCAGTACTTC
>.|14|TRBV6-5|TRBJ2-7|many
CASSYIGGTYEQYF
TGTGCCAGCAGTTACATTGGGGGTACCTACGAGCAGTACTTC
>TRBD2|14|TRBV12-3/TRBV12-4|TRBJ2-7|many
CASSRTSGALEQYF
TGCGCCAGCAGCCGGACTAGCGGAGCCCTCGAGCAGTACTTC
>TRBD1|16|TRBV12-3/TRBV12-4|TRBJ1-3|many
CASNPGTGGAVSTIYF
TGTGCCAGCAACCCCGGGACAGGGGGAGCAGTAAGCACCATATATTTT
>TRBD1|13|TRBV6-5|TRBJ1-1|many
CASSYEQDREAFF
TGTGCCAGCAGTTACGAACAGGACAGGGAAGCTTTCTTT
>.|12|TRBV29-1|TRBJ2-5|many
CSADQGGETQYF
TGCAGCGCCGACCAAGGGGGAGAGACCCAGTACTTC
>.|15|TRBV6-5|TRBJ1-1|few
CASSYSGHKITEAFF
TGTGCCAGCAGTTACTCGGGACACAAGATCACTGAAGCTTTCTTT
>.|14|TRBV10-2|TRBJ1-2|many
CASQPGRTNYGYTF
TGCGCCAGCCAACCGGGACGGACGAACTATGGCTACACCTTC
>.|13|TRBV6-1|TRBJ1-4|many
CASVNTYVGKLFF
TGTGCCAGCGTAAATACCTACGTGGGAAAACTGTTTTTT
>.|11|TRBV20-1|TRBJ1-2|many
CSARPVDGYTF
TGCAGTGCTAGACCTGTGGATGGCTACACCTTC
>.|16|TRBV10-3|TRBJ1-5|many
CAISSSLGTGGQPQHF
TGTGCCATCAGTTCCTCTCTCGGAACAGGCGGACAGCCCCAGCATTTT
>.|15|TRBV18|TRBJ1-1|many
CASSPPGRMNTEAFF
TGTGCCAGCAGTCCGCCGGGACGTATGAACACTGAAGCTTTCTTT
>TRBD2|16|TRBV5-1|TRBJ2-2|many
CASSRAGVDNTGELFF
TGCGCCAGCAGCAGGGCGGGGGTTGATAACACCGGGGAGCTGTTTTTT
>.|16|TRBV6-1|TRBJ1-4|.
CASSETGVGTNEKLFF
TGTGCCAGCAGTGAAACCGGGGTCGGAACTAATGAAAAACTGTTTTTT
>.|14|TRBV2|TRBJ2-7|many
CASSEANGPYEQYF
TGTGCCAGCAGTGAAGCGAACGGACCTTACGAGCAGTACTTC
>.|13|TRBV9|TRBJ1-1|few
CASSAWGNTEAFF
TGTGCCAGCAGCGCTTGGGGGAACACTGAAGCTTTCTTT
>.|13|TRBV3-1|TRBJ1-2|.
CASSQGQDYGYTF
TGTGCCAGCAGCCAAGGGCAGGACTATGGCTACACCTTC
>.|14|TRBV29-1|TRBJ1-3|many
CSVEQRRAGNTIYF
TGCAGCGTTGAACAACGCAGGGCCGGAAACACCATATATTTT
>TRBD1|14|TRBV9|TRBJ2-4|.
CASSGRTGVNIQYF
TGTGCCAGCAGCGGACGGACAGGGGTGAACATTCAGTACTTC
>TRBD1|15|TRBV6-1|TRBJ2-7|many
CASGPLGQGPYEQYF
TGTGCCAGCGGACCGTTGGGACAGGGACCATACGAGCAGTACTTC